The 5 T cell receptor beta chains given below trace back to one sample, sequenced in a study of human T cells and chemical hapten exposure. Unfractionated whole blood was the source from which total RNA was extracted. TCRdb independently ran MiXCR on the 5' RACE reads; one entry per CDR3 protein. The table records 130,000 or so distinct CDR3 sequences, 3.5% to 5% of them present only once. These receptors all stem from a female donor in good health.

This clonotype was counted at least ten times. The rearrangement uses TRBV18 and TRBJ2-1; 11 nucleotides line up with TRBD2. The V and J ends lost 1 base and 9 bases, in that order; junction bases with no gene match: 5. Germline V gene sequence: CDR1 KGHSH, CDR2 LQKENI. The CDR3 sequence is 15 residues long. The chain's CDR3 is CASSPLAGGPAEQFF. For the CDR3, the DNA is TGTGCCAGCTCACCACTAGCGGGGGGGCCAGCTGAGCAGTTCTTC.

In its sample, this clonotype was seen many times. The CDR3 is CASSLALAGYTEAFF. In nucleotides, the CDR3 is TGTGCCAGCAGCTTAGCCTTGGCAGGGTACACTGAAGCTTTCTTT. The chain combines TRBV7-9 with TRBJ1-1; TRBD1 might be the D (5 bases). Trimming pared 0 bases from V and 3 bases from J, leaving 11 bases between. CDR1 is SEHNR, CDR2 FQNEAQ, per germline (reference sequence). The CDR3 totals 15 residues.

The rearrangement uses TRBV5-6 and TRBJ2-7; 7 bases line up with TRBD1. Germline values: CDR1 SGHDT, CDR2 YYEEEE. V lost 2 bases and J lost 2; bases outside the gene matches: 4. The CDR3 contains 14 residues. This CDR3 reads CASSLDRDPYEQYF. The CDR3 nucleotides read TGTGCCAGCAGCTTAGACAGGGACCCCTACGAGCAGTACTTC.

Ten or more counts support this clonotype. The rearrangement links TRBV7-9 to TRBJ2-1, with D perhaps matching TRBD1 or TRBD2 (5 bases each). This CDR3 spans 14 amino acids. CDR1 is SEHNR and CDR2 is FQNEAQ in the germline V gene (reference sequence). With 5 bases removed from V and 7 bases from J, the gap between germline ends came to 15 bases. The CDR3 nucleotides read TGTGCCAGCAGCCTGGGACGCATTGGGAATGAGCAGTTCTTC. It is translated as CASSLGRIGNEQFF.

This clonotype has at least ten counts. V is TRBV12-3 or TRBV12-4 and J is TRBJ2-7; 13 nucleotides match TRBD2. The CDR3 contains 17 residues. Trimming removed 5 bases from V and 0 bases from J; junction bases left unmatched: 7. Here the CDR3 DNA reads TGTGCCAGCAGTCCCGGACTAGCGGGGGCCTTCTCCTACGAGCAGTACTTC. Residues: CASSPGLAGAFSYEQYF.